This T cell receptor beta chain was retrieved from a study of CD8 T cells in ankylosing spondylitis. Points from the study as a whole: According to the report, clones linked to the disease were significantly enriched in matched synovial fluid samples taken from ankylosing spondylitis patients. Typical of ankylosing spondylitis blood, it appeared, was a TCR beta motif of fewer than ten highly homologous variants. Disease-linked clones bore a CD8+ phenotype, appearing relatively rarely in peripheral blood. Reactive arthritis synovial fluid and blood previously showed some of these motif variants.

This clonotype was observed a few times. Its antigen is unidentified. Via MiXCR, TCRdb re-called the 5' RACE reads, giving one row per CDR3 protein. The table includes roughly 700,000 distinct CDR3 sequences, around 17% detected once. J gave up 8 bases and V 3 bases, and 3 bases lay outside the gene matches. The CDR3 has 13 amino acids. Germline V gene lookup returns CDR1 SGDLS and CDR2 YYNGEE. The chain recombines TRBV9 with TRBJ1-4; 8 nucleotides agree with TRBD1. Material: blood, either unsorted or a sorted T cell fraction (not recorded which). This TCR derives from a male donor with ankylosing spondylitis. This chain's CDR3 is CASSAGQAEKLFF. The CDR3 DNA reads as TGTGCCAGCAGCGCGGGACAGGCGGAAAAACTGTTTTTT.